The 30 T cell receptor beta chains below were found in one sample sequenced in a study of T-cell memory formation after mild COVID-19. TCRdb processed the 5' RACE reads anew with MiXCR; each CDR3 protein has one entry. The sample records about 180,000 distinct CDR3 sequences, around 16% being singletons. The specimen sequenced was PBMCs or a T cell subset sorted from them (not recorded which). These receptors were collected from an adult woman who had mild COVID-19 (a few samples of this study predate the infection). Cell type and time point are not known.

The table lists this clonotype with many counts. In DNA, the CDR3 is TGTGCCAGCCGAAGCACGGGGATGCGCGGGAATGAGCAGTTCTTC. Protein: CASRSTGMRGNEQFF. V usage is TRBV12-3 or TRBV12-4 and J usage is TRBJ2-1; a weak D match, TRBD2 (5 bases). The V gene lost 8 bases and the J gene lost 7 bases, with 21 bases spanning the gap. This CDR3 region has 15 residues.

CDR3 sequence: CASSFIRGFTGELFF. CDR3 DNA: TGTGCCAGCAGTTTTATCAGGGGCTTCACCGGGGAGCTGTTTTTT. The chain links TRBV7-9 to TRBJ2-2, with a weak D call TRBD1 (6 bases). The V and J ends lost 6 bases and 4 bases respectively, with 15 bases between them. This CDR3 spans 15 amino acids. CDR1 SEHNR and CDR2 FQNEAQ come from the germline V gene (reference sequence). Together with reference TRBV7-9 and TRBJ2-2, the CDR3 gives the full variable domain: DTGVSQNPRHKITKRGQNVTFRCDPISEHNRLYWYRQTLGQGPEFLTYFQNEAQLEKSRLLSDRFSAERPKGSFSTLEIQRTEQGDSAMYLCASSFIRGFTGELFFGEGSRLTVL.

The chain uses TRBV4-3 and TRBJ2-7, with D possibly TRBD1 on 6 matching bases. Germline V gene data show CDR1 as LGHNA and CDR2 as YSLEER. This CDR3 contains 16 residues. V gave up 4 bases and J gave up 5 bases, with 21 bases separating them. In DNA, the CDR3 is TGCGCCAGCAGCCGGGGGCAGGGGCGCCGTTGGGACGAGCAGTACTTC. Its protein is CASSRGQGRRWDEQYF.

This clonotype was seen many times. The chain recombines TRBV5-1 with TRBJ2-1, with 7 bases identical to TRBD1. The CDR3 contains 15 residues. J was trimmed by 2 bases and V by 7 bases; bases with no gene match: 9. Germline V gene sequence: CDR1 SGHRS, CDR2 YFSETQ. CDR3 region: CASPRRGQTYNEQFF. CDR3 in DNA: TGCGCCAGCCCGAGAAGGGGACAGACCTACAATGAGCAGTTCTTC.

The chain links TRBV5-1 to TRBJ2-1; the D gene is possibly TRBD1 (7 bases). The germline V gene encodes CDR1 SGHRS and CDR2 YFSETQ. V lost 4 bases and J lost 5, with 10 bases in between. The CDR3 loop spans 13 amino acids. CDR3 amino acids: CASSAGQNNEQFF. Here the CDR3 DNA reads TGCGCCAGCAGCGCGGGACAGAACAATGAGCAGTTCTTC. Combining the CDR3 with reference TRBV5-1 and TRBJ2-1 gives the whole variable domain KAGVTQTPRYLIKTRGQQVTLSCSPISGHRSVSWYQQTPGQGLQFLFEYFSETQRNKGNFPGRFSGRQFSNSRSEMNVSTLELGDSALYLCASSAGQNNEQFFGPGTRLTVL.

This clonotype was recorded a few times. The V call is TRBV20-1, the J call TRBJ1-2, with TRBD1 identical over 9 bases. This CDR3 spans 17 amino acids. V dropped 5 bases and J dropped 3; count of bases not matched to a gene: 16. CDR1 is DFQATT, CDR2 SNEGSKA, per germline (reference sequence). The CDR3 coding sequence is TGCAGTGCTCCGGGACAGGGAAAGGGGTCGGGTTACTATGGCTACACCTTC. Translation: CSAPGQGKGSGYYGYTF.

This clonotype appeared a few times. V gene TRBV6-6 combines with J gene TRBJ1-5, with TRBD1 as a possible D gene (5 bases). The germline V gene encodes CDR1 MNHNY and CDR2 SVGAGI (reference sequence). V lost 4 bases and J lost 6, with 19 bases in between. The CDR3 contains 16 residues. The CDR3 nucleotides are TGTGCCAGCAGTTTGGGGACTTTGACCCTTCCTCAGCCCCAGCATTTT. This codes for CASSLGTLTLPQPQHF.

This chain uses TRBV29-1 with TRBJ1-6; TRBD1 aligns across 9 bases. CDR1 and CDR2 (germline): SQVTM, ANQGSEA. Unmatched junction bases numbered 10, after V lost 6 bases and J lost 10 bases. This CDR3 contains 14 residues. The CDR3 sequence is CSVAAGTGPSPLHF. The CDR3 DNA reads as TGCAGCGTCGCGGCCGGGACAGGGCCCTCACCCCTCCACTTT.

This clonotype has just a few counts. One end of the junction does not line up with germline, which may come from a read error. This chain connects TRBV7-7 to TRBJ2-5, with D possibly TRBD1 on 6 matching bases. CDR3 size: 16 residues. CDR1 is SSHAT, CDR2 FNYEAQ, per germline (reference sequence). The CDR3 region has the DNA TGTGCTAGCAGCTTAGGACGGACGATTAGGGGGGAGACCCAGTACTTC. Protein sequence: CASSLGRTIRGETQYF.

This clonotype was observed a handful of times. This chain uses TRBV4-2 with TRBJ2-1; 10 nucleotides match TRBD2. Per the germline V gene, CDR1 is LGHNA and CDR2 is YNFKEQ. The J segment lost 9 bases and the V segment lost 1 base, leaving 6 bases of the junction unmatched. The CDR3 extends over 15 amino acids. CDR3 sequence reads: CASSQGSSGGAEQFF. The CDR3 DNA reads as TGTGCCAGCAGCCAAGGATCTAGCGGGGGCGCTGAGCAGTTCTTC.

This clonotype was seen a handful of times. At one end the junction does not follow the germline gene, possibly because of a read error. CDR3 DNA: TGCAGCACCTCCGGGGGGGGTTTT. This encodes CSTSGGGF. This chain links TRBV29-1 with TRBJ1-1, with a weak D call TRBD1 (5 bases). CDR1 and CDR2 (germline): SQVTM, ANQGSEA. This CDR3 is built from 8 residues.

This clonotype was recorded a few times. The chain is built from TRBV5-1 and TRBJ2-5, with D perhaps being TRBD1 or TRBD2 (5 bases each). The CDR3 extends over 15 amino acids. Looked up from germline, CDR1 is SGHRS and CDR2 is YFSETQ. V dropped 5 bases and J dropped 1 base, with 15 bases sitting between them. The CDR3 loop is CASSPQTGPQETQYF. CDR3 DNA sequence: TGCGCCAGCAGTCCCCAAACGGGGCCCCAAGAGACCCAGTACTTC.

This clonotype appeared a few times. The V and J genes are TRBV25-1 and TRBJ2-1; 7 bases fit TRBD2. Per the germline V gene, CDR1 is MGHDK and CDR2 is SYGVNS. The V and J ends lost 2 bases and 10 bases, in that order; junction bases with no gene match: 11. The CDR3 has 15 amino acids. The CDR3 region is CASSELGLGLEEQFF. The CDR3 DNA sequence: TGTGCCAGCAGTGAACTTGGACTAGGGTTAGAAGAGCAGTTCTTC. Using reference TRBV25-1 and TRBJ2-1 for the parts outside the CDR3, the full variable domain is EADIYQTPRYLVIGTGKKITLECSQTMGHDKMYWYQQDPGMELHLIHYSYGVNSTEKGDLSSESTVSRIRTEHFPLTLESARPSHTSQYLCASSELGLGLEEQFFGPGTRLTVL.

This chain uses TRBV20-1 with TRBJ2-7; 7 bases are shared with TRBD2. The germline CDR1 and CDR2 sequences are DFQATT and SNEGSKA (reference sequence). V dropped 0 bases and J dropped 3; count of bases not matched to a gene: 5. The CDR3 consists of 14 residues. In DNA form, the CDR3 reads TGCAGTGCTAGAGACCTGGGAGGGAGCTACGAGCAGTACTTC. Its translation is CSARDLGGSYEQYF.

This clonotype showed up just a few times. The chain employs TRBV4-1 and TRBJ2-7; perhaps TRBD2 as D (6 bases). With 3 bases removed from V and 6 bases from J, the gap between germline ends came to 15 bases. The CDR3 is 14 residues long. Germline CDR1 is MGHRA and CDR2 is YSYEKL. CDR3 coding DNA: TGCGCCAGCAGCCAGCCCGGGGGTTCCGGCGAGCAGTACTTC. Translating gives CASSQPGGSGEQYF.

The V gene is TRBV3-1, the J gene TRBJ1-1; no reliable D call. Germline CDR1 reads LGHDT; CDR2 reads YNNKEL (reference sequence). Trimming left V 3 bases short and J 4 bases short, with 9 bases between. This CDR3 has 13 residues. CDR3 residues: CASSQTLGTEAFF. For the CDR3, the DNA is TGTGCCAGCAGCCAGACTTTAGGCACTGAAGCTTTCTTT.

This rearrangement joins TRBV27 to TRBJ1-5; TRBD1 might be the D (5 bases). CDR3 size: 16 residues. Germline V gene lookup returns CDR1 MNHEY and CDR2 SMNVEV (reference sequence). With 2 bases removed from V and 3 bases from J, the gap between germline ends came to 14 bases. The CDR3: CASSLEAGRINQPQHF. The CDR3 DNA follows: TGTGCCAGCAGTTTAGAAGCAGGGAGGATCAATCAGCCCCAGCATTTT.

This clonotype has more than one count but fewer than ten. The chain carries TRBV6-5 and TRBJ1-2; 12 nucleotides agree with TRBD1. V dropped 10 bases and J dropped 5; count of bases not matched to a gene: 5. Germline CDR1 reads MNHEY; CDR2 reads SVGAGI. The CDR3 loop spans 13 amino acids. The CDR3 DNA is TGTGCCACCGGGGACAGGGGGCTTTATGGCTACACCTTC. Amino acid sequence: CATGDRGLYGYTF.

This chain joins TRBV18 and TRBJ2-7; D unclear. CDR3 length: 12 amino acids. The germline V gene has CDR1 KGHSH and CDR2 LQKENI. V was pared by 3 bases and J by 4 bases, with 7 bases between. CDR3: CASSPPRYEQYF. In DNA form, the CDR3 reads TGTGCCAGCTCACCCCCTCGGTACGAGCAGTACTTC.

This clonotype appeared a few times. This chain uses TRBV2 with TRBJ1-5; D gene ambiguous. The CDR3 runs to 12 residues. V lost 1 base and J lost 6, with 4 bases in between. Germline loops: CDR1 SNHLY, CDR2 FYNNEI. CDR3 sequence: CASSEEGQPQHF. CDR3 coding DNA: TGTGCCAGCAGTGAAGAGGGTCAGCCCCAGCATTTT.

The genes are TRBV7-2 and TRBJ2-3; 7 nucleotides match TRBD2. Looked up from germline, CDR1 is SGHTA and CDR2 is FQGNSA. The V gene end was trimmed by 5 bases and the J gene end by 6 bases; junction bases not matched to a gene: 14. The CDR3 consists of 16 residues. DNA for the CDR3: TGTGCCAGCAGCACCCGACTAGCAACCTCAAGGGATACGCAGTATTTT. It translates to CASSTRLATSRDTQYF.

The chain links TRBV7-2 to TRBJ1-1; possible D gene TRBD1, 6 bases. This CDR3 is 16 amino acids long. Germline lookup yields CDR1 SGHTA and CDR2 FQGNSA. Trimming stripped 4 bases from V and 5 bases from J, with 20 bases between. The CDR3 here is CASSSSWGGARTEAFF. The CDR3 DNA reads TGTGCCAGCAGCTCTTCTTGGGGGGGCGCTCGGACTGAAGCTTTCTTT.

The chain couples TRBV6-5 to TRBJ2-2, with D maybe TRBD2 (6 bases). Germline V gene lookup returns CDR1 MNHEY and CDR2 SVGAGI. V was pared by 2 bases and J by 4 bases, with 11 bases between. This CDR3 region has 15 residues. The CDR3 sequence: CASSYDGGRTGELFF. CDR3 in DNA: TGTGCCAGCAGTTACGATGGAGGGCGCACCGGGGAGCTGTTTTTT.

The chain recombines TRBV3-1 with TRBJ2-1; 7 positions match TRBD2. Germline V gene data show CDR1 as LGHDT and CDR2 as YNNKEL (reference sequence). Trimming removed 1 base from V and 14 bases from J; junction bases left unmatched: 5. CDR3 length equals 12 residues. CDR3 residues: CASSQGELAKFF. Written as DNA, the CDR3 is TGTGCCAGCAGCCAAGGGGAACTAGCGAAGTTCTTC.

This clonotype was observed a handful of times. The V and J genes are TRBV18 and TRBJ2-5, with D unclear. The CDR3 has 13 amino acids. V shed 3 bases and J shed 4 bases, with 9 bases lying between them. Germline values: CDR1 KGHSH, CDR2 LQKENI. The CDR3 nucleotides are TGTGCCAGCTCACCGGGCGTGGGAGAGACCCAGTACTTC. This gives the protein CASSPGVGETQYF.

The chain recombines TRBV12-3 or TRBV12-4 with TRBJ2-2; TRBD2 matches at 12 bases. This CDR3 has 17 residues. Germline trimming cut 2 bases from V and 6 bases from J; bases unmatched to any gene: 7. The CDR3 region has the DNA TGTGCCAGCAGTTTACCAAGACTAGCGGGAGAAGCCGGGGAGCTGTTTTTT. Its protein is CASSLPRLAGEAGELFF.

This clonotype turned up a few times. The V and J genes are TRBV18 and TRBJ1-5; 8 bases agree with TRBD1. CDR1 is KGHSH, CDR2 LQKENI, per germline. V shed 0 bases and J 7 bases; nucleotides not matched to a gene: 5. The CDR3 is made up of 15 amino acids. The CDR3 coding sequence is TGTGCCAGCTCACCACCGGGGTCAGGGGGCCAGCCCCAGCATTTT. It codes for CASSPPGSGGQPQHF.

The chain links TRBV7-9 to TRBJ1-5; TRBD1 agrees at 7 bases. The V segment lost 0 bases and the J segment 4 bases; nucleotides outside the gene matches: 3. The CDR3 is made up of 15 amino acids. Germline CDR1 is SEHNR and CDR2 is FQNEAQ (reference sequence). CDR3 region: CASSLARQGNQPQHF. The CDR3 nucleotides are TGTGCCAGCAGCTTAGCCCGACAGGGTAATCAGCCCCAGCATTTT.

This clonotype has only a few counts. The chain carries TRBV5-5 and TRBJ1-5; D unclear. CDR1 SGHKS and CDR2 YYEKEE come from the germline V gene (reference sequence). Between the trimmed V and J ends, which lost 4 bases and 7 bases, there was a span of 18 bases. This CDR3 contains 15 residues. The CDR3 nucleotides read TGTGCCAGCAGCCCCTTGGGAGGGCCGAGCCAGCCCCAGCATTTT. Protein sequence: CASSPLGGPSQPQHF.

This rearrangement joins TRBV4-2 to TRBJ1-6; D unresolved. Germline CDR1 LGHNA, CDR2 YNFKEQ. Trimming removed 0 bases from V and 9 bases from J, with 12 bases in between. The CDR3 length is 15 residues. The CDR3 sequence: CASSQDYRGSSPLHF. The DNA of the CDR3 is TGTGCCAGCAGCCAAGATTACCGTGGCAGTTCACCCCTCCACTTT.